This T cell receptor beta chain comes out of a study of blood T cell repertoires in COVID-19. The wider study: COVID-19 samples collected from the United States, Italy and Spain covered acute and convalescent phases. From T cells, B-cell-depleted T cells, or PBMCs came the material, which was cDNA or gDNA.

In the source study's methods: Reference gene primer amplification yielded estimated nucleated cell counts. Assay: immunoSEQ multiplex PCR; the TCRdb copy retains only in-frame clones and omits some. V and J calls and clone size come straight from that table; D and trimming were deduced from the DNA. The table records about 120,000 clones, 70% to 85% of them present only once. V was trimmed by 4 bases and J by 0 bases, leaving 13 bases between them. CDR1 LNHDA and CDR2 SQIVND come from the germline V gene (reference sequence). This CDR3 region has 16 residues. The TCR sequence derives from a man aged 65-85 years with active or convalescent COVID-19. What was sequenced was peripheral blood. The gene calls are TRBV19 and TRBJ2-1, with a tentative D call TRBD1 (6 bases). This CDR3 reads CASSNPRGSSYNEQFF. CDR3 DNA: TGTGCCAGTAGTAACCCCAGGGGCAGCTCCTACAATGAGCAGTTCTTC.